This TCR beta chain was recovered during a study of T cells after yellow fever vaccination. This clonotype was recorded a few times. One entry per CDR3 protein, called by TCRdb with MiXCR from the 5' RACE reads. Among a few hundred thousand distinct CDR3 sequences listed, roughly 8.6% were seen once. This CDR3 is built from 12 residues. Germline CDR1 and CDR2: SGDLS and YYNGEE. Trimming took off 2 bases at V and 9 bases at J, with 9 bases between the two ends. The J gene is TRBJ2-4, the V gene TRBV9, with D uncertain. The sequencing here drew on PBMCs, taken more than 35 days after the first yellow fever vaccination. The sequence derives from a man younger than 30 who received the YFV17D yellow fever vaccine. The CDR3 is CASSVDSSIQYF. CDR3 DNA: TGTGCCAGCAGCGTCGACTCCAGCATTCAGTACTTC.